A single sample is the source of the 7 T cell receptor beta chains below, sequenced in a study of blood T cells in healthy people across ages. A sample-barcoded 5' primer and a J-beta primer mix were used in a second PCR of roughly 6 to 12 cycles. MiXCR, applied by TCRdb to the 5' RACE reads, yields one record per CDR3 protein. The sample lists about 1.4 million distinct CDR3 sequences, roughly 64% occurring once. The sequenced sample was blood. The receptor set was obtained from a man between 18 and 35 years old in good health.

This chain joins TRBV7-2 and TRBJ2-7; the D gene is possibly TRBD1 (5 bases). V lost 6 bases and J lost 6, with 18 bases in between. Germline V gene sequence: CDR1 SGHTA, CDR2 FQGNSA. The CDR3 spans 14 residues. The CDR3 DNA is TGTGCCAGCAGGCCAGAGCCAGGGATGGGCGAGCAGTACTTC. This gives the protein CASRPEPGMGEQYF.

This clonotype appeared many times. The chain is built from TRBV5-5 and TRBJ2-3; tentatively, D is TRBD1 (6 bases). Per the germline V gene, CDR1 is SGHKS and CDR2 is YYEKEE (reference sequence). The CDR3 runs to 17 residues. V shed 2 bases and J shed 3 bases, with 19 bases lying between them. CDR3 sequence: CASSLTQTGTATDTQYF. In DNA, the CDR3 is TGTGCCAGCAGCTTAACCCAGACAGGCACCGCGACAGATACGCAGTATTTT.

V is TRBV5-1 and J is TRBJ2-7, with 12 bases matching TRBD1. The J segment lost 4 bases and the V segment lost 2 bases, leaving 4 bases of the junction unmatched. CDR1 and CDR2 (germline): SGHRS, YFSETQ. The CDR3 has 15 amino acids. Written as DNA, the CDR3 is TGCGCCAGCAGCTTCCGGGACAGGGGGCAGTACGAGCAGTACTTC. This encodes CASSFRDRGQYEQYF.

With regard to this clonotype: Mismatch with germline at one junction end may stem from a read error. The CDR3 DNA sequence: TGTGCCAGCAGCCAAGGTCCCAAAAACATTCGGTACTTC. Amino acid sequence: CASSQGPKNIRYF. The genes are TRBV4-2 and TRBJ2-4; D unresolved. Germline CDR1 is LGHNA and CDR2 is YNFKEQ. This CDR3 has 13 amino acids.

The CDR3 loop reads CASSQDGAGDYEQYF. The CDR3 DNA follows: TGTGCCAGCAGCCAAGATGGGGCAGGGGACTACGAGCAGTACTTC. V gene TRBV4-2 combines with J gene TRBJ2-7, with D maybe TRBD1 (6 bases). Germline V gives CDR1 LGHNA, CDR2 YNFKEQ. CDR3 length: 15 amino acids. With 0 bases removed from V and 3 bases from J, the gap between germline ends came to 12 bases.

V is TRBV27 and J is TRBJ2-7; D is possibly TRBD1 or TRBD2 (5 bases each). CDR3 length: 15 residues. Germline V gene sequence: CDR1 MNHEY, CDR2 SMNVEV (reference sequence). V shed 0 bases and J shed 4 bases, with 13 bases lying between them. Here the CDR3 reads CASSLSRDPLYEQYF. The DNA for the CDR3 is TGTGCCAGCAGTTTATCTCGGGACCCGTTATACGAGCAGTACTTC.

The V gene is TRBV29-1, the J gene TRBJ2-2; D perhaps matches TRBD1 (6 bases). V lost 5 bases to trimming and J lost 5 bases, with 9 bases between them. The CDR3 length is 12 residues. Germline V gives CDR1 SQVTM, CDR2 ANQGSEA. The CDR3, as DNA: TGCAGCGTTCTTGGACAGACCGGGGAGCTGTTTTTT. Translated: CSVLGQTGELFF.